The entry below gives a single T cell receptor (beta chain) sequence along with its context. The data were obtained in a study of T cells in tumors after PD-1 blockade. Across the study: During anti-PD-1 treatment, some patients continued daily vismodegib 150 mg. On average, peripheral blood gave 110,000 or so TCR templates and around 40,000 unique clonotypes.

Genomic DNA template from tumor biopsies or peripheral blood, 616 ng to 6,004 ng input. The germline V gene has CDR1 MNHEY and CDR2 SVGAGI. CDR3 length: 12 residues. J was trimmed by 13 bases and V by 5 bases; bases with no gene match: 7. Profiling relied on immunoSEQ multiplex PCR, and the TCRdb table lists in-frame clones only, not all of them. The top ten clones hold over 10% of a sample with about 59,000 clones, about 80% of them seen once. This clonotype was obtained from a human donor with basal cell carcinoma. The genes are TRBV6-5 and TRBJ1-2; 10 bases are shared with TRBD1. The specimen comprised PBMCs, sampled before anti-PD-1 treatment. The CDR3 sequence: CASSLGQGVFTF. CDR3 sequence (DNA): TGTGCCAGCAGTCTTGGACAGGGGGTCTTCACCTTC.